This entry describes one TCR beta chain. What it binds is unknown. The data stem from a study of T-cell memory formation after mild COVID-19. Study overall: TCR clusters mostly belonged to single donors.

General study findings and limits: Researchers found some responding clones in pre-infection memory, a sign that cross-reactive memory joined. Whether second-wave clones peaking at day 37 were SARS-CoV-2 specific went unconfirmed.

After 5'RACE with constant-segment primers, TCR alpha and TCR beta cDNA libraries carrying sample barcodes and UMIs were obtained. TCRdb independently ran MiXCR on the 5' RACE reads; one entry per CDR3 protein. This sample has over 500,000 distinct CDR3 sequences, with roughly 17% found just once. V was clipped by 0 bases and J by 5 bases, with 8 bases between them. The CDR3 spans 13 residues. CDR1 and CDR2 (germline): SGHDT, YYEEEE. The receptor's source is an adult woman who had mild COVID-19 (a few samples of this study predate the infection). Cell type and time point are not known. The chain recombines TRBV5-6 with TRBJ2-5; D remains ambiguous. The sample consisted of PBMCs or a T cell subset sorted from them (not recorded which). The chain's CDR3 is CASSLGYEETQYF. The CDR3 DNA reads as TGTGCCAGCAGCTTGGGATACGAGGAGACCCAGTACTTC.